Listed below are T cell receptor beta chains from one sample, sequenced in a study of T cell responses to AZD1222 COVID-19 vaccine. Some clones are missing from TCRdb's copy, which holds only in-frame ones; the method was immunoSEQ multiplex PCR. Of 150,000 to 200,000 clones in the sample, less than 95% are singletons; the top ten hold 2.5% to 3.5%. The input for sequencing was peripheral blood, taken on day 0 of AZD1222 vaccination. The source is an adult in good health. Both conserved end residues are part of each CDR3. Fields, in order: D gene, CDR3 length, J gene, V gene, clone size, CDR3 DNA, CDR3 protein. D genes are given only for firm matches. Some rows mark clone size as missing; the rest say once, few, many or name a class of expanded clone.

D gene: .
CDR3 length: 12
J gene: TRBJ2-2
V gene: TRBV7-3
clone size: .
CDR3 DNA: TGTGCCAGCAGCGCGGTCCCCGGGGAGCTGTTTTTT
CDR3 protein: CASSAVPGELFF

D gene: TRBD1
CDR3 length: 13
J gene: TRBJ1-2
V gene: TRBV5-4
clone size: .
CDR3 DNA: TGTGCCAGCAGCCGACAGGGGGACTATGGCTACACCTTC
CDR3 protein: CASSRQGDYGYTF

D gene: .
CDR3 length: 16
J gene: TRBJ2-3
V gene: TRBV4-1
clone size: .
CDR3 DNA: TGCGCCAGCAGCCAAGGAGGGCTAACCTTCACAGATACGCAGTATTTT
CDR3 protein: CASSQGGLTFTDTQYF

D gene: .
CDR3 length: 14
J gene: TRBJ1-2
V gene: TRBV14
clone size: .
CDR3 DNA: TGTGCCAGCAGCCAAGATTGGGGGGAATATGGCTACACCTTC
CDR3 protein: CASSQDWGEYGYTF

D gene: TRBD1
CDR3 length: 18
J gene: TRBJ1-4
V gene: TRBV7-2
clone size: .
CDR3 DNA: TGTGCCAGCAGCTCGTTATGGACAGGGGAAGCAGCTAATGAAAAACTGTTTTTT
CDR3 protein: CASSSLWTGEAANEKLFF

D gene: TRBD1
CDR3 length: 14
J gene: TRBJ1-6
V gene: TRBV19
clone size: .
CDR3 DNA: TGTGCCAGTAGTTCCGGGACAGGGAGAGTAAGCCTCCACTTT
CDR3 protein: CASSSGTGRVSLHF

D gene: TRBD1
CDR3 length: 15
J gene: TRBJ2-2
V gene: TRBV6-5
clone size: .
CDR3 DNA: TGTGCCAGCAGTTACTTCCAGGGGGCTGGCGGGGAGCTGTTTTTT
CDR3 protein: CASSYFQGAGGELFF

D gene: .
CDR3 length: 12
J gene: TRBJ1-1
V gene: TRBV27
clone size: .
CDR3 DNA: TGTGCCAGCAGGCCCTTGGGCTCTGTAGCTTTCTTT
CDR3 protein: CASRPLGSVAFF

D gene: .
CDR3 length: 15
J gene: TRBJ1-1
V gene: TRBV4-1
clone size: .
CDR3 DNA: TGCGCCAGCAGCCAAGGACAGATGATGAACACTGAAGCTTTCTTT
CDR3 protein: CASSQGQMMNTEAFF

D gene: .
CDR3 length: 16
J gene: TRBJ2-1
V gene: TRBV5-3
clone size: few
CDR3 DNA: TGTGCCAGAAGCCATAATTACAGGGTCCGCGGCAATGAGCAGTTCTTC
CDR3 protein: CARSHNYRVRGNEQFF

D gene: .
CDR3 length: 14
J gene: TRBJ1-1
V gene: TRBV9
clone size: .
CDR3 DNA: TGTGCCAGCACCCCGCCCCAGGGGAGGGATGAAGCTTTCTTT
CDR3 protein: CASTPPQGRDEAFF

D gene: .
CDR3 length: 15
J gene: TRBJ1-2
V gene: TRBV4-2
clone size: .
CDR3 DNA: TGTGCCAGCAGCCAAGGAACAGCGATAAGGGATGGCTACACCTTC
CDR3 protein: CASSQGTAIRDGYTF

D gene: .
CDR3 length: 12
J gene: TRBJ2-7
V gene: TRBV5-1
clone size: once
CDR3 DNA: TGCGCCAGCAAAAACGGGCGGAACGAGCAGTACTTC
CDR3 protein: CASKNGRNEQYF

D gene: .
CDR3 length: 12
J gene: TRBJ2-5
V gene: TRBV5-3
clone size: .
CDR3 DNA: TGTGCCAGAAGCTTGGGCCTTCCCACCCAGTACTTC
CDR3 protein: CARSLGLPTQYF

D gene: .
CDR3 length: 14
J gene: TRBJ1-1
V gene: TRBV11-1
clone size: .
CDR3 DNA: TGTGCCAGCAGCTTATATCAGGAGGGCCCTGAAGCTTTCTTT
CDR3 protein: CASSLYQEGPEAFF

D gene: TRBD1
CDR3 length: 14
J gene: TRBJ2-7
V gene: TRBV6-5
clone size: .
CDR3 DNA: TGTGCCAGCACGGGACAGGAGTTTACCAACGAGCAGTACTTC
CDR3 protein: CASTGQEFTNEQYF

D gene: .
CDR3 length: 15
J gene: TRBJ1-5
V gene: TRBV11-2
clone size: .
CDR3 DNA: TGTGCCAGCAGCTTTTCCGGTCTTAGCAATCAGCCCCAGCATTTT
CDR3 protein: CASSFSGLSNQPQHF

D gene: .
CDR3 length: 14
J gene: TRBJ1-5
V gene: TRBV6-2/TRBV6-3
clone size: .
CDR3 DNA: TGTGCCAGCAGTAACCCCGTCGGGGTTCAGCCCCAGCATTTT
CDR3 protein: CASSNPVGVQPQHF

D gene: .
CDR3 length: 16
J gene: TRBJ2-7
V gene: TRBV4-3
clone size: once
CDR3 DNA: TGCGCCAGCAGCCAAGCCATGTCGGCAGACTCCTACGAGCAGTACTTC
CDR3 protein: CASSQAMSADSYEQYF

D gene: .
CDR3 length: 12
J gene: TRBJ1-1
V gene: TRBV19
clone size: .
CDR3 DNA: TGTGCCAGCTCCTGGGGTGGGACTGAAGCTTTCTTT
CDR3 protein: CASSWGGTEAFF